These T cell receptor beta chains were read from a single sample in a study of response to subunit inactivated influenza vaccine. Each CDR3 protein is one row after TCRdb ran MiXCR on the RT-PCR reads. The top ten clones hold roughly 10% of a sample with about 540,000 distinct CDR3 sequences, about 14% of them seen once. Sequencing was performed on PBMCs from blood, taken 11 to 12 days after vaccination. The origin of the receptors is a man between 45 and 60 years old who received an inactivated influenza vaccine. The CDR3 runs from the conserved cysteine through the conserved F or W. A D gene is named only where the DNA matches it firmly. Clone sizes are given selectively: once, few, many, or a class where the clone is expanded.

d_gene	abundance	v_gene	j_gene	CDR3aa	CDR3nt
-	few	TRBV7-6	TRBJ2-7	CASSYHGSSYEQYF	TGTGCCAGCAGCTATCATGGGAGCTCCTACGAGCAGTACTTC
TRBD1	-	TRBV19	TRBJ1-2	CASSVLRDRGSGYTF	TGTGCCAGTAGTGTCCTCCGGGACAGGGGGTCGGGCTACACCTTC
-	few	TRBV5-1	TRBJ1-5	CASSLAGRSNQPQHF	TGCGCCAGCAGCTTGGCGGGTCGAAGCAATCAGCCCCAGCATTTT
-	-	TRBV19	TRBJ2-5	CASSTRTRGYQETQYF	TGTGCCAGTAGCACGAGGACACGGGGTTACCAAGAGACCCAGTACTTC
-	-	TRBV30	TRBJ2-5	CAWDSAFQETQYF	TGTGCCTGGGATTCTGCATTCCAAGAGACCCAGTACTTC
-	few	TRBV4-3	TRBJ2-1	CASSQERQSYNEQFF	TGCGCCAGCAGCCAAGAAAGACAGTCCTACAATGAGCAGTTCTTC
-	few	TRBV20-1	TRBJ2-7	CSAMPLVSSYEQYF	TGCAGTGCCATGCCTCTCGTAAGCTCCTACGAGCAGTACTTC
TRBD2	-	TRBV24-1	TRBJ2-7	CATSDPTSGSSYEQYF	TGTGCCACCAGTGATCCTACTAGCGGGAGCTCCTACGAGCAGTACTTC
-	many	TRBV20-1	TRBJ1-5	CSARYRDGGNQPQHF	TGCAGTGCTAGATACCGGGACGGGGGCAATCAGCCCCAGCATTTT
TRBD2	-	TRBV6-2/TRBV6-3	TRBJ2-7	CASGGGRVVYEQYF	TGTGCCAGCGGGGGGGGACGAGTGGTCTACGAGCAGTACTTC
-	-	TRBV7-9	TRBJ2-3	CASSWADTQYF	TGTGCCAGCAGTTGGGCAGATACGCAGTATTTT
-	few	TRBV10-2	TRBJ2-7	CASSEGQPPSEQYF	TGCGCCAGCAGTGAGGGCCAGCCCCCGAGCGAGCAGTACTTC
-	few	TRBV6-5	TRBJ1-3	CASSSPGIGGNTIYF	TGTGCCAGCAGTTCCCCAGGAATAGGTGGAAACACCATATATTTT
TRBD2	-	TRBV6-5	TRBJ2-1	CASSYRAGVGPPYNEQFF	TGTGCCAGCAGTTACCGGGCGGGAGTGGGACCTCCCTACAATGAGCAGTTCTTC
-	few	TRBV7-9	TRBJ2-3	CASSSRFGTQYF	TGTGCCAGCAGCTCGAGGTTCGGTACGCAGTATTTT
-	-	TRBV2	TRBJ2-7	CASSVSSYYEQYF	TGTGCCAGCAGTGTGAGTTCCTACTACGAGCAGTACTTC
TRBD2	few	TRBV20-1	TRBJ2-7	CSALPSLLAGGTYEQYF	TGCAGTGCTTTGCCCTCATTACTAGCGGGGGGGACCTACGAGCAGTACTTC
-	-	TRBV2	TRBJ1-5	CASRIREGNQPQHF	TGTGCCAGCAGAATAAGGGAGGGCAATCAGCCCCAGCATTTT
TRBD2	-	TRBV10-3	TRBJ2-5	CAISDGVSGETQYF	TGTGCCATCAGTGACGGTGTTAGCGGGGAGACCCAGTACTTC
TRBD2	few	TRBV3-1	TRBJ2-3	CASSHGTIADTQYF	TGTGCCAGCAGTCACGGGACTATAGCAGATACGCAGTATTTT
-	-	TRBV28	TRBJ2-1	CASSLLGRNEQFF	TGTGCCAGCAGTTTATTGGGGCGCAATGAGCAGTTCTTC
-	few	TRBV18	TRBJ1-1	CASSRDETEAFF	TGTGCCAGCTCACGGGATGAGACTGAAGCTTTCTTT
-	-	TRBV4-1	TRBJ2-2	CASSQGLGVAGELFF	TGCGCCAGCAGCCAAGGGCTAGGGGTTGCCGGGGAGCTGTTTTTT
-	few	TRBV20-1	TRBJ2-3	CSASGAGASTDTQYF	TGCAGTGCGTCGGGGGCGGGAGCTAGCACAGATACGCAGTATTTT
-	-	TRBV6-2/TRBV6-3	TRBJ2-5	CASEDRETQYF	TGTGCCAGCGAAGACCGAGAGACCCAGTACTTC
TRBD1	few	TRBV12-3/TRBV12-4	TRBJ2-7	CASSLTGGGEQYF	TGTGCCAGCAGCCTTACAGGGGGTGGCGAGCAGTACTTC
-	-	TRBV24-1	TRBJ2-7	CATSAPWGSGEQYF	TGTGCCACCAGCGCCCCTTGGGGCTCGGGGGAGCAGTACTTC
TRBD1	few	TRBV24-1	TRBJ2-1	CATSESGTGSSYNEQFF	TGTGCCACCAGTGAATCTGGGACAGGTAGCTCCTACAATGAGCAGTTCTTC
-	-	TRBV2	TRBJ1-2	CASIGYGYTF	TGTGCCAGCATCGGCTATGGCTACACCTTC
TRBD2	few	TRBV5-1	TRBJ2-5	CASSKASGGQETQYF	TGCGCCAGCAGCAAAGCTAGCGGGGGCCAAGAGACCCAGTACTTC
-	-	TRBV5-1	TRBJ1-3	CASMEGHSGNTIYF	TGCGCCAGCATGGAGGGGCACTCTGGAAACACCATATATTTT
-	-	TRBV6-2/TRBV6-3	TRBJ2-6	CASRVYGANVLTF	TGTGCCAGCAGGGTCTATGGGGCCAACGTCCTGACTTTC
-	few	TRBV4-1	TRBJ2-1	CASSQDRHVGRRNEQFF	TGCGCCAGCAGCCAAGATAGGCACGTGGGGCGCAGGAATGAGCAGTTCTTC
-	-	TRBV3-1	TRBJ2-1	CASSQPSGPNEQFF	TGTGCCAGCAGCCAACCGAGCGGTCCCAATGAGCAGTTCTTC
TRBD1	few	TRBV6-5	TRBJ2-2	CASSSRQGVQYTGELFF	TGTGCCAGCAGTTCAAGACAGGGCGTTCAGTACACCGGGGAGCTGTTTTTT
TRBD1	few	TRBV18	TRBJ1-5	CASSQGTGGTYSNQPQHF	TGTGCCAGCTCACAAGGCACAGGGGGAACTTATAGCAATCAGCCCCAGCATTTT
TRBD1	few	TRBV3-1	TRBJ2-2	CASSQGTGAYTGELFF	TGTGCCAGCAGCCAAGGGACAGGGGCATACACCGGGGAGCTGTTTTTT
-	-	TRBV20-1	TRBJ2-7	CSAPRGGFSYEQYF	TGCAGTGCCCCCCGCGGCGGGTTCTCCTACGAGCAGTACTTC
TRBD2	few	TRBV12-3/TRBV12-4	TRBJ2-1	CASSRSSGNNEQFF	TGTGCCAGCAGCAGGAGTAGCGGGAACAATGAGCAGTTCTTC
-	few	TRBV12-3/TRBV12-4	TRBJ2-7	CASSRRTEDHEQYF	TGTGCCAGCAGCCGAAGGACAGAAGACCACGAGCAGTACTTC
TRBD2	-	TRBV11-2	TRBJ2-1	CASSLAVTSGFNEQFF	TGTGCCAGCAGCTTAGCGGTGACTAGCGGGTTCAATGAGCAGTTCTTC
-	-	TRBV6-2/TRBV6-3	TRBJ2-2	CASAGSKEVDFANTGELFF	TGTGCCAGCGCTGGCAGCAAGGAGGTTGATTTTGCGAACACCGGGGAGCTGTTTTTT
-	few	TRBV7-8	TRBJ2-5	CASSLVMGSQETQYF	TGTGCCAGCAGCTTAGTCATGGGGTCCCAAGAGACCCAGTACTTC